The source of this T cell receptor beta chain is a study of T cell repertoires in cytomegalovirus infection. Using its own MiXCR run on the reads, TCRdb lists one record per CDR3 protein. The sample carries about half a million distinct CDR3 sequences, approximately 42% recorded once. With V trimmed by 7 bases and J by 4 bases, 10 bases remained unmatched. The CDR3 has 15 amino acids. Germline V gives CDR1 LGHNT, CDR2 FRNRAP. Worth noting for this clonotype: Its antigen remains unknown.

The sequencing here drew on cultured PBMCs, taken from culture after CMV antigen stimulation. The origin of this receptor is a human donor in good health (CMV status not recorded). Some clones in this sample may be carry-over from other donors' samples. J is TRBJ1-2 and V is TRBV12-5; 9 bases match TRBD1. DNA of the CDR3: TGTGCTAGTGTTTCTCTGGGACAGGGTGGCTATGGCTACACCTTC. Translated: CASVSLGQGGYGYTF.